A selection of T cell receptor beta chains follows, all from one sample in a study of cytomegalovirus exposure and HLA in healthy donors. Only in-frame clones appear in the TCRdb table, and some are missing; sequencing was by immunoSEQ multiplex PCR. Of roughly 190,000 clones listed, 78% are singletons. Material: PBMCs. These receptors originate from a female donor in good health and CMV-seronegative. Each CDR3 is given with its conserved first and last residue. A D gene is named only where the DNA matches it firmly. For some rows the clone size is stated as once, few or many, or as a class when expanded; others skip it.

CDR3 protein: CASSLQGETQYF
CDR3 DNA: TGTGCCAGCAGCTTACAGGGTGAGACCCAGTACTTC
V gene: TRBV7-9
clone size: NA
J gene: TRBJ2-5
D gene: NA

CDR3 protein: CASRREENYGYTF
CDR3 DNA: TGTGCCAGCCGCAGGGAAGAGAACTATGGCTACACCTTC
V gene: TRBV9
clone size: NA
J gene: TRBJ1-2
D gene: NA

CDR3 protein: CASSLGWGLAGPEQYF
CDR3 DNA: TGTGCCAGCAGCTTAGGATGGGGACTAGCGGGACCGGAGCAGTACTTC
V gene: TRBV7-9
clone size: NA
J gene: TRBJ2-7
D gene: TRBD2

CDR3 protein: CASSIEVAPGSPLHF
CDR3 DNA: TGTGCCAGTAGTATAGAAGTGGCTCCGGGGTCACCCCTCCACTTT
V gene: TRBV19
clone size: few
J gene: TRBJ1-6
D gene: NA

CDR3 protein: CASSGDRAISPRLAGQETQYF
CDR3 DNA: TGTGCCAGCAGTGGGGACAGGGCGATAAGTCCGAGACTAGCGGGGCAAGAGACCCAGTACTTC
V gene: TRBV2
clone size: NA
J gene: TRBJ2-5
D gene: TRBD2

CDR3 protein: CASSFTRGWDNEQFF
CDR3 DNA: TGCGCCAGCAGCTTTACGCGGGGGTGGGACAATGAGCAGTTCTTC
V gene: TRBV5-1
clone size: NA
J gene: TRBJ2-1
D gene: TRBD2

CDR3 protein: CSARRGNEQYF
CDR3 DNA: TGCAGTGCTCGGCGGGGTAACGAGCAGTACTTC
V gene: TRBV20-1
clone size: NA
J gene: TRBJ2-7
D gene: NA

CDR3 protein: CASSSRVSGSNADTQYF
CDR3 DNA: TGTGCCAGCAGCTCCCGCGTAAGCGGGAGTAATGCAGATACGCAGTATTTT
V gene: TRBV7-9
clone size: NA
J gene: TRBJ2-3
D gene: TRBD2

CDR3 protein: CASSREEISYNSPLHF
CDR3 DNA: TGTGCCAGTAGTCGCGAAGAGATTTCCTATAATTCACCCCTCCACTTT
V gene: TRBV19
clone size: NA
J gene: TRBJ1-6
D gene: NA

CDR3 protein: CASSELAGAETQYF
CDR3 DNA: TGTGCCAGTAGCGAACTAGCGGGGGCAGAGACCCAGTACTTC
V gene: TRBV19
clone size: NA
J gene: TRBJ2-5
D gene: TRBD2

CDR3 protein: CASSVRDRDEQYF
CDR3 DNA: TGCGCCAGCAGCGTCCGGGACAGGGACGAGCAGTACTTC
V gene: TRBV5-1
clone size: NA
J gene: TRBJ2-7
D gene: TRBD1

CDR3 protein: CASTSTGGNEKLFF
CDR3 DNA: TGCGCCAGCACATCGACAGGCGGGAATGAAAAACTGTTTTTT
V gene: TRBV5-1
clone size: few
J gene: TRBJ1-4
D gene: NA

CDR3 protein: CASSLDRAYPTQHF
CDR3 DNA: TGTGCCAGCAGTCTGGACAGGGCCTATCCGACCCAGCATTTT
V gene: TRBV2
clone size: NA
J gene: TRBJ1-5
D gene: TRBD1

CDR3 protein: CSVQAQNRETQYF
CDR3 DNA: TGCAGCGTCCAGGCCCAAAATCGGGAGACCCAGTACTTC
V gene: TRBV29-1
clone size: NA
J gene: TRBJ2-5
D gene: NA

CDR3 protein: CASSSETGKVTDTQYF
CDR3 DNA: TGTGCCAGCAGTTCAGAGACAGGAAAGGTCACAGATACGCAGTATTTT
V gene: TRBV27
clone size: NA
J gene: TRBJ2-3
D gene: NA

CDR3 protein: CASSPQTGTGETQYF
CDR3 DNA: TGCGCCAGCAGCCCGCAAACAGGGACGGGGGAGACCCAGTACTTC
V gene: TRBV5-1
clone size: NA
J gene: TRBJ2-5
D gene: NA

CDR3 protein: CASSDTGTGKEQYF
CDR3 DNA: TGTGCCAGCAGCGATACCGGGACAGGGAAAGAGCAGTACTTC
V gene: TRBV6-6
clone size: NA
J gene: TRBJ2-7
D gene: TRBD1

CDR3 protein: CASSLGGSGPYNEQFF
CDR3 DNA: TGTGCCAGCAGCTTAGGCGGGAGCGGGCCCTACAATGAGCAGTTCTTC
V gene: TRBV7-3
clone size: NA
J gene: TRBJ2-1
D gene: TRBD2

CDR3 protein: CASRYGQWDGELFF
CDR3 DNA: TGTGCCAGCCGATACGGACAGTGGGACGGGGAGCTGTTTTTT
V gene: TRBV4-2
clone size: NA
J gene: TRBJ2-2
D gene: NA

CDR3 protein: CASRQYPGQSNYGYTF
CDR3 DNA: TGTGCCAGCAGACAGTACCCGGGACAATCTAACTATGGCTACACCTTC
V gene: TRBV27
clone size: NA
J gene: TRBJ1-2
D gene: NA

CDR3 protein: CASSGGSLPGTEAFF
CDR3 DNA: TGTGCCAGTAGTGGTGGATCCTTGCCGGGCACTGAAGCTTTCTTT
V gene: TRBV19
clone size: NA
J gene: TRBJ1-1
D gene: NA

CDR3 protein: CASSQVTSSDGYTF
CDR3 DNA: TGTGCCAGCAGCCAAGTTACCTCGTCGGATGGCTACACCTTC
V gene: TRBV4-2
clone size: few
J gene: TRBJ1-2
D gene: NA

CDR3 protein: CASSVAPTSGSVSTDTQYF
CDR3 DNA: TGTGCCAGCAGCGTAGCCCCGACTAGCGGGAGCGTTAGCACAGATACGCAGTATTTT
V gene: TRBV9
clone size: once
J gene: TRBJ2-3
D gene: TRBD2

CDR3 protein: CASKKGPRGTEAFF
CDR3 DNA: TGTGCCAGTAAGAAGGGGCCGAGGGGGACTGAAGCTTTCTTT
V gene: TRBV19
clone size: NA
J gene: TRBJ1-1
D gene: NA

CDR3 protein: CASSLEEGTEAFF
CDR3 DNA: TGCGCCAGCAGCTTGGAGGAGGGTACTGAAGCTTTCTTT
V gene: TRBV5-1
clone size: NA
J gene: TRBJ1-1
D gene: NA

CDR3 protein: CASSLLEGMDTGELFF
CDR3 DNA: TGTGCCAGCAGTTTATTGGAGGGTATGGACACCGGGGAGCTGTTTTTT
V gene: TRBV28
clone size: NA
J gene: TRBJ2-2
D gene: NA

CDR3 protein: CASSFPTGTGRMNTEAFF
CDR3 DNA: TGTGCCAGCAGCTTCCCCACCGGGACAGGGAGGATGAACACTGAAGCTTTCTTT
V gene: TRBV11-2
clone size: NA
J gene: TRBJ1-1
D gene: TRBD1

CDR3 protein: CASSQFSGRASGELFF
CDR3 DNA: TGTGCCAGCAGCCAATTTAGCGGGAGGGCCTCCGGGGAGCTGTTTTTT
V gene: TRBV4-2
clone size: NA
J gene: TRBJ2-2
D gene: TRBD2

CDR3 protein: CASSLMMGGTGELFF
CDR3 DNA: TGTGCCAGCAGTTTAATGATGGGAGGAACCGGGGAGCTGTTTTTT
V gene: TRBV28
clone size: NA
J gene: TRBJ2-2
D gene: NA

CDR3 protein: CASSPQLSASSYNEQFF
CDR3 DNA: TGTGCCAGCAGCCCTCAGCTGTCCGCTAGCTCCTACAATGAGCAGTTCTTC
V gene: TRBV28
clone size: once
J gene: TRBJ2-1
D gene: NA

CDR3 protein: CASRGDSYNEQFF
CDR3 DNA: TGTGCCAGCAGAGGAGACTCCTACAATGAGCAGTTCTTC
V gene: TRBV6-5
clone size: NA
J gene: TRBJ2-1
D gene: NA

CDR3 protein: CAWDSWDRGNYGYTF
CDR3 DNA: TGTGCCTGGGATAGCTGGGACAGGGGGAACTATGGCTACACCTTC
V gene: TRBV30
clone size: NA
J gene: TRBJ1-2
D gene: TRBD1

CDR3 protein: CASSFVSGSDYNEQFF
CDR3 DNA: TGCGCCAGCAGCTTTGTAAGTGGGAGTGATTACAATGAGCAGTTCTTC
V gene: TRBV5-1
clone size: few
J gene: TRBJ2-1
D gene: NA

CDR3 protein: CASSVVQGRDEQFF
CDR3 DNA: TGTGCCAGCAGTGTGGTGCAGGGAAGGGATGAGCAGTTCTTC
V gene: TRBV25-1
clone size: NA
J gene: TRBJ2-1
D gene: NA

CDR3 protein: CASIGTTAYNEQFF
CDR3 DNA: TGTGCCAGCATAGGGACTACTGCCTACAATGAGCAGTTCTTC
V gene: TRBV2
clone size: NA
J gene: TRBJ2-1
D gene: TRBD2